The rows below give T cell receptor beta chains drawn from one sample of a study of T cell responses to AZD1222 COVID-19 vaccine. Using immunoSEQ multiplex PCR, the repertoire was profiled, and TCRdb retains in-frame clones only, with some absent. In the table there are 120,000 or so clones, 80% to 90% of which are singletons. The material was peripheral blood, obtained on day 0 of AZD1222 vaccination. Receptors originate from an adult in good health. Each CDR3 is given with its conserved first and last residue. The order of the fields is D gene, V gene, J gene, CDR3 protein. D genes are given only for firm matches.

d_gene: TRBD2; v_gene: TRBV27; j_gene: TRBJ2-3; CDR3aa: CASSSLSGGAPGTQYF
d_gene: NA; v_gene: TRBV18; j_gene: TRBJ2-3; CDR3aa: CASSPGTDTQYF
d_gene: TRBD1; v_gene: TRBV24-1; j_gene: TRBJ1-1; CDR3aa: CATSDPGQGDTEAFF
d_gene: TRBD1; v_gene: TRBV7-6; j_gene: TRBJ2-7; CDR3aa: CASSPMRTGPAEQYF
d_gene: TRBD2; v_gene: TRBV7-2; j_gene: TRBJ2-3; CDR3aa: CASSLLGPAGGTDTQYF
d_gene: NA; v_gene: TRBV28; j_gene: TRBJ1-2; CDR3aa: CASRDSGRRLDGYTF
d_gene: NA; v_gene: TRBV5-1; j_gene: TRBJ1-1; CDR3aa: CASSPPRGSMNTEAFF
d_gene: NA; v_gene: TRBV12-3/TRBV12-4; j_gene: TRBJ2-1; CDR3aa: CASTDQGNEQFF
d_gene: NA; v_gene: TRBV5-6; j_gene: TRBJ2-5; CDR3aa: CASSLPPETQYF
d_gene: NA; v_gene: TRBV10-3; j_gene: TRBJ2-7; CDR3aa: CAIRPGVGTYEQYF
d_gene: NA; v_gene: TRBV27; j_gene: TRBJ1-2; CDR3aa: CASKSTGTNGYTF
d_gene: TRBD1; v_gene: TRBV15; j_gene: TRBJ1-2; CDR3aa: CATSRPGTGAYTF
d_gene: NA; v_gene: TRBV20-1; j_gene: TRBJ1-5; CDR3aa: CSASLSGAGNQPQHF
d_gene: TRBD2; v_gene: TRBV3-1/TRBV3-2; j_gene: TRBJ2-5; CDR3aa: CASSQDGSGETQYF
d_gene: NA; v_gene: TRBV19; j_gene: TRBJ1-1; CDR3aa: CASSLAGAGAFF
d_gene: TRBD2; v_gene: TRBV24-1; j_gene: TRBJ2-2; CDR3aa: CATSDPSSGRDNGELFF
d_gene: TRBD1; v_gene: TRBV2; j_gene: TRBJ1-2; CDR3aa: CASSDATGDYGYTF
d_gene: TRBD1; v_gene: TRBV3-1/TRBV3-2; j_gene: TRBJ2-7; CDR3aa: CASSQVGQGIYEQYF
d_gene: NA; v_gene: TRBV29-1; j_gene: TRBJ1-2; CDR3aa: CSVAVGIYGYTF
d_gene: NA; v_gene: TRBV6-5; j_gene: TRBJ2-7; CDR3aa: CASSSGVIPYEQYF
d_gene: TRBD1; v_gene: TRBV24-1; j_gene: TRBJ1-5; CDR3aa: CATSERGTGNNQPQHF
d_gene: TRBD1; v_gene: TRBV5-5; j_gene: TRBJ1-2; CDR3aa: CASSGGTGETNYGYTF
d_gene: TRBD2; v_gene: TRBV27; j_gene: TRBJ2-3; CDR3aa: CASIGTSGGSSTDTQYF
d_gene: NA; v_gene: TRBV6-5; j_gene: TRBJ1-2; CDR3aa: CASKNARAVLYGYTF
d_gene: NA; v_gene: TRBV30; j_gene: TRBJ2-1; CDR3aa: CAAASNEQFF
d_gene: NA; v_gene: TRBV18; j_gene: TRBJ2-1; CDR3aa: CASSPTVVFDEQFF
d_gene: TRBD1; v_gene: TRBV29-1; j_gene: TRBJ2-1; CDR3aa: CSVTGTGTYNEQFF
d_gene: TRBD1; v_gene: TRBV10-3; j_gene: TRBJ1-1; CDR3aa: CAISERTGGRSEAFF
d_gene: NA; v_gene: TRBV24-1; j_gene: TRBJ2-5; CDR3aa: CATSDLEGDGDLETQYF
d_gene: TRBD2; v_gene: TRBV9; j_gene: TRBJ2-7; CDR3aa: CASSASSGRGGFEQYF
d_gene: NA; v_gene: TRBV30; j_gene: TRBJ1-5; CDR3aa: CAWSVSDNQPQHF
d_gene: NA; v_gene: TRBV4-3; j_gene: TRBJ2-7; CDR3aa: CASSQEGGDEQYF
d_gene: NA; v_gene: TRBV7-2; j_gene: TRBJ1-2; CDR3aa: CASSLTGGVDYGYTF
d_gene: NA; v_gene: TRBV30; j_gene: TRBJ2-7; CDR3aa: CAWTLGQGGNEQYF
d_gene: NA; v_gene: TRBV27; j_gene: TRBJ2-7; CDR3aa: CASSPGGSLYEQYF
d_gene: NA; v_gene: TRBV2; j_gene: TRBJ2-3; CDR3aa: CASSEGLGKDTQYF
d_gene: TRBD1; v_gene: TRBV2; j_gene: TRBJ1-2; CDR3aa: CGGQGGFSYGYTF
d_gene: NA; v_gene: TRBV19; j_gene: TRBJ1-1; CDR3aa: CASSPSRVANTEAFF
d_gene: TRBD1; v_gene: TRBV12-3/TRBV12-4; j_gene: TRBJ1-5; CDR3aa: CASNDRGNQPQHF
d_gene: TRBD2; v_gene: TRBV2; j_gene: TRBJ2-5; CDR3aa: CASSGGLDETQYF
d_gene: NA; v_gene: TRBV11-2; j_gene: TRBJ1-1; CDR3aa: CASSSPGWGFRTEAFF
d_gene: NA; v_gene: TRBV3-1/TRBV3-2; j_gene: TRBJ1-3; CDR3aa: CASSQDHLQQVSGNTIYF